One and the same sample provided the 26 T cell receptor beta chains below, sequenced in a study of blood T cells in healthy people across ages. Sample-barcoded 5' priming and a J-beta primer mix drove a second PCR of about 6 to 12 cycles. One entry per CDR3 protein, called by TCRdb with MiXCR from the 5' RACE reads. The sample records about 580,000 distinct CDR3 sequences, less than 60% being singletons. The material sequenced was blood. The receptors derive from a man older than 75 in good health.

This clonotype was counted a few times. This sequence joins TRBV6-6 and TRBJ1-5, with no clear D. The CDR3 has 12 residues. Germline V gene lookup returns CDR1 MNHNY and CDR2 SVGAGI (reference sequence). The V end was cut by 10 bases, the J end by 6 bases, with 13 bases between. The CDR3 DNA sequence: TGTGCCACCTCCCCGCCCCCTCAGCCCCAGCATTTT. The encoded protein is CATSPPPQPQHF.

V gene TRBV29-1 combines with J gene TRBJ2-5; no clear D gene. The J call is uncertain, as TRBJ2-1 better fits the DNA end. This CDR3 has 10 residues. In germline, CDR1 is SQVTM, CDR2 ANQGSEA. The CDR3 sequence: CSVGLETQFF. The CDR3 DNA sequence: TGCAGCGTTGGTCTGGAGACCCAGTTCTTC.

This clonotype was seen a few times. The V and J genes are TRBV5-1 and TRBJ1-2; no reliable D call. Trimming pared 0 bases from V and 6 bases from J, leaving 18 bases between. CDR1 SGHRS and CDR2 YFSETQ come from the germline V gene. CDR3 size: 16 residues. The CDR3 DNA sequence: TGCGCCAGCAGCTTGGAGGGAATCGCGGAGGGTAATGGCTACACCTTC. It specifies CASSLEGIAEGNGYTF.

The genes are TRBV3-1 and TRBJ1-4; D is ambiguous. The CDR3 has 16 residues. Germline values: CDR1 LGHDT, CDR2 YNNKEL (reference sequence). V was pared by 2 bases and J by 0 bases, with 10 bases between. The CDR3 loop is CASSQPTESTNEKLFF. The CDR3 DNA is TGTGCCAGCAGCCAACCTACTGAGTCAACTAATGAAAAACTGTTTTTT.

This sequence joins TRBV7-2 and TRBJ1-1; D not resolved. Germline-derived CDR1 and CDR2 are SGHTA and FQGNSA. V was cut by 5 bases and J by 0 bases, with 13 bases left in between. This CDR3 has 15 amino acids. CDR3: CASSLRPAMNTEAFF. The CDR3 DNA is TGTGCCAGCAGCCTCAGGCCAGCTATGAACACTGAAGCTTTCTTT.

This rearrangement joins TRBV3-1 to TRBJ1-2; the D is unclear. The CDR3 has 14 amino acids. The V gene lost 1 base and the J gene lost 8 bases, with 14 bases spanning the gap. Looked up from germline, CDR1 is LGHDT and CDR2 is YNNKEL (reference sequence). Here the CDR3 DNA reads TGTGCCAGCAGCCAAGTCACAAAGAGTGCGGGCTACACCTTC. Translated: CASSQVTKSAGYTF.

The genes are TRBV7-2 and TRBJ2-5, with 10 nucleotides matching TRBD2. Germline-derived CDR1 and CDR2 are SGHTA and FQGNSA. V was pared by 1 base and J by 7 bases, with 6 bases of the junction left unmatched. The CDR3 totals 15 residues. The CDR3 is CASSLGLAGPGTQYF. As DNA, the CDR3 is TGTGCCAGCAGCTTAGGACTAGCGGGCCCCGGGACCCAGTACTTC.

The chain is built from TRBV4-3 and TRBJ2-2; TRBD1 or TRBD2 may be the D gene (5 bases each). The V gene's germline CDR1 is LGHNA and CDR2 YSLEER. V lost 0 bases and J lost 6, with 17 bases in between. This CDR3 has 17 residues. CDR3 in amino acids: CASSQEIRAPGAGELFF. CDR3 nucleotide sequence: TGCGCCAGCAGCCAAGAGATCAGGGCCCCCGGGGCCGGGGAGCTGTTTTTT.

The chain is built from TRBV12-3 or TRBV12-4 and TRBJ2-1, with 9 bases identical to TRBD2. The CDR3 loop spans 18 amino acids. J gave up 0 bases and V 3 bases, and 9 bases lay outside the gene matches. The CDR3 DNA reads TGTGCCAGCAGTTTCCGGACTAGCGCGCAAATCTCCTACAATGAGCAGTTCTTC. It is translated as CASSFRTSAQISYNEQFF.

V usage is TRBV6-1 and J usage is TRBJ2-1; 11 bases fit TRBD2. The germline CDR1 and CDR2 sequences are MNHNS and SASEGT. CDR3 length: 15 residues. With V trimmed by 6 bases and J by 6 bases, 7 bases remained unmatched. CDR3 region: CASSQLAGGSNEQFF. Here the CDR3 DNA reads TGTGCCAGCAGCCAGCTAGCGGGAGGAAGCAATGAGCAGTTCTTC.

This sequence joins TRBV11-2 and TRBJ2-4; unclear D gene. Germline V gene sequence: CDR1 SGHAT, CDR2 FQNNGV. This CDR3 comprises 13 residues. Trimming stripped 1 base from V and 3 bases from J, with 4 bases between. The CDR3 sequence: CASSLGLKNIQYF. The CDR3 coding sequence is TGTGCCAGCAGCTTAGGCCTCAAAAACATTCAGTACTTC.

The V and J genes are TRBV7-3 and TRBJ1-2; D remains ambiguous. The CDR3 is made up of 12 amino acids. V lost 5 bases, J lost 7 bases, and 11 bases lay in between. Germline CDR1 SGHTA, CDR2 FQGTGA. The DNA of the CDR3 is TGTGCCAGCAGCCCCTGGTCACTTGGCTACACCTTC. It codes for CASSPWSLGYTF.

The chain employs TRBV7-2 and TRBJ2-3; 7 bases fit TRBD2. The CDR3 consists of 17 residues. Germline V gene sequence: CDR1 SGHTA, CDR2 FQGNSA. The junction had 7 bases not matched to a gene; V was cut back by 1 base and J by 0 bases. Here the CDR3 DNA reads TGTGCCAGCAGCTTAGGCTTAAGCGGGGAGAGCACAGATACGCAGTATTTT. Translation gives CASSLGLSGESTDTQYF.

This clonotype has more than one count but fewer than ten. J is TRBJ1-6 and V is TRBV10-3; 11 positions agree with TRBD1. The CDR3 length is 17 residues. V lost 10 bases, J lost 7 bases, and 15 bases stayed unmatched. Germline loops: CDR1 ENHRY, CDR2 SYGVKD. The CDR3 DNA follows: TGTGCCACACAAACACTACGGACAGGGGGCATAAATTCACCCCTCCACTTT. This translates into CATQTLRTGGINSPLHF.

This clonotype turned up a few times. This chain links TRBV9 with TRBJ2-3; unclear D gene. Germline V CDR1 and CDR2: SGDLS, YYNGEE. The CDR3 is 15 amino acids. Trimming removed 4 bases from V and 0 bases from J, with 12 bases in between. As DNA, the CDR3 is TGTGCCAGCAGCCCAAATCCCCCTAGCACAGATACGCAGTATTTT. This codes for CASSPNPPSTDTQYF.

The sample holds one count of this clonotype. The CDR3 spells CSARAWASTDTQYF. CDR3 in DNA: TGCAGCGCTAGAGCATGGGCTAGCACAGATACGCAGTATTTT. This chain connects TRBV29-1 to TRBJ2-3; no firm D call. V lost 7 bases, J lost 0 bases, and 14 bases lay in between. The CDR3 runs 14 residues. Germline V gene lookup returns CDR1 SQVTM and CDR2 ANQGSEA.

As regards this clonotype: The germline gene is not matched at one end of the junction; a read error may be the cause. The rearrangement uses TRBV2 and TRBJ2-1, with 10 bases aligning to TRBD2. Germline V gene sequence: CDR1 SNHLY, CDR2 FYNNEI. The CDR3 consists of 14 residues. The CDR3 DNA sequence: TGTGCCAGCGGTGGAAGGACTAGCGGCAATGAGCGGTTCTTC. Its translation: CASGGRTSGNERFF.

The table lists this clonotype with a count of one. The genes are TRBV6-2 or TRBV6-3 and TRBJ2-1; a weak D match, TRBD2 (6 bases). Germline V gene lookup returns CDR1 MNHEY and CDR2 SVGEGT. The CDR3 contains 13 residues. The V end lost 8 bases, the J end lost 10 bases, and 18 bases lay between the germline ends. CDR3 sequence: CASRLMGGGEQFF. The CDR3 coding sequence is TGTGCCAGCCGACTAATGGGGGGAGGAGAGCAGTTCTTC.

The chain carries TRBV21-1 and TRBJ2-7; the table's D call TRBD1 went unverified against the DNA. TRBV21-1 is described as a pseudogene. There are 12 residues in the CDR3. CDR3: CASRDRYYEQYF. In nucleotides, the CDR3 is TGTGCCAGCAGGGACAGGTACTACGAGCAGTACTTC.

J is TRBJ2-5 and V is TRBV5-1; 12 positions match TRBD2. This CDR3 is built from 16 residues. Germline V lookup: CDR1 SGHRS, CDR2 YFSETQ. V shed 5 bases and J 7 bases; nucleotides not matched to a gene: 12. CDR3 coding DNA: TGCGCCAGCAGTCCCCGGACTAGCGGGGCTCCAAGGACCCAGTACTTC. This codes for CASSPRTSGAPRTQYF.

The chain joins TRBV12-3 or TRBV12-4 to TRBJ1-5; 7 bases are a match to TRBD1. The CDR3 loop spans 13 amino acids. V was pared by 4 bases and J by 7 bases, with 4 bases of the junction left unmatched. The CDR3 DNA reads TGTGCCAGCAGTTCGACAGGGACCCAGCCCCAGCATTTT. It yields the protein CASSSTGTQPQHF.

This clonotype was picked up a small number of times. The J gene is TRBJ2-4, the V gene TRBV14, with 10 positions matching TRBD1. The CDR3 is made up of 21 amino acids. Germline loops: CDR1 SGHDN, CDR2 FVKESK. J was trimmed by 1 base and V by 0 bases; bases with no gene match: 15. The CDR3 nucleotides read TGTGCCAGCAGCCAAGATATCCGGGACAGGGGAGCGCCGAGGGCCAAAAACATTCAGTACTTC. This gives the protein CASSQDIRDRGAPRAKNIQYF.

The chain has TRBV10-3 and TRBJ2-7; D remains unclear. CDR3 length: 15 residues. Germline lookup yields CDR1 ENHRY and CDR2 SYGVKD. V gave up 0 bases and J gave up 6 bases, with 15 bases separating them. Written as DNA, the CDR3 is TGTGCCATCAGTGAGTCGACGACCCCTGACGCCGAGCAGTACTTC. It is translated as CAISESTTPDAEQYF.

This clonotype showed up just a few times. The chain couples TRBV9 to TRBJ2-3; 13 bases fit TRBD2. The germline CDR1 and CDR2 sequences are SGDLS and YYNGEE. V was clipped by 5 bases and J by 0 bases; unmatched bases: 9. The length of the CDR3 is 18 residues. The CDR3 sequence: CASSRGLAGTLSTDTQYF. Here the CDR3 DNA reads TGTGCCAGCAGTAGGGGACTAGCGGGGACACTTAGCACAGATACGCAGTATTTT.

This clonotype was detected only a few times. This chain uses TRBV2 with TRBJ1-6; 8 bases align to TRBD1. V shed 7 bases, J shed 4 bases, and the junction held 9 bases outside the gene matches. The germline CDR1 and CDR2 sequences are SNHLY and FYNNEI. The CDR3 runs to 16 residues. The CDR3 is CASTQTGTGYNSPLHF. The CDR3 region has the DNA TGTGCCAGCACACAAACCGGGACAGGTTATAATTCACCCCTCCACTTT.

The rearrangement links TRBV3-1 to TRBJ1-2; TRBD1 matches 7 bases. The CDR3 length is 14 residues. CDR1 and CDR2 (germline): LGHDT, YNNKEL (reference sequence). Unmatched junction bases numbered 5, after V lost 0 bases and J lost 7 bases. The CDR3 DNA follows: TGTGCCAGCAGCCAAGACCACAGGGGACGTGGCTACACCTTC. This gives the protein CASSQDHRGRGYTF. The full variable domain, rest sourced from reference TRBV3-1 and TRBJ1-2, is DTAVSQTPKYLVTQMGNDKSIKCEQNLGHDTMYWYKQDSKKFLKIMFSYNNKELIINETVPNRFSPKSPDKAHLNLHINSLELGDSAVYFCASSQDHRGRGYTFGSGTRLTVV.